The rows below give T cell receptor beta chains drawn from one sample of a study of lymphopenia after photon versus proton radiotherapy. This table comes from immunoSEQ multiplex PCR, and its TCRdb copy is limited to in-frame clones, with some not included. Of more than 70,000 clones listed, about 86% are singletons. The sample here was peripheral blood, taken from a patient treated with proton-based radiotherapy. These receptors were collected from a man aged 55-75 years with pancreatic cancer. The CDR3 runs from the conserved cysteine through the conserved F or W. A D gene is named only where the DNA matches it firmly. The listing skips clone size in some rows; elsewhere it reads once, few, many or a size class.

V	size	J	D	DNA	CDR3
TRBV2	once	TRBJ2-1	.	TGTGCCAGCAGACCCGACAGGAAGCAGTTCTTC	CASRPDRKQFF
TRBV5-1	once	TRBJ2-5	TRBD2	TGCGCCAGCAGCTTGTTGACTAGCGTCCAAGAGACCCAGTACTTC	CASSLLTSVQETQYF
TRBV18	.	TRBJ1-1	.	TGTGCCAGCTCACCGTCCGGCCTTGGCACTGAAGCTTTCTTT	CASSPSGLGTEAFF
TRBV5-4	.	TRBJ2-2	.	TGTGCCAGCAGCGCCCGGGACCGGGATGTTGCCGGGGAGCTGTTTTTT	CASSARDRDVAGELFF
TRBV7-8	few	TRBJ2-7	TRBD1	TGTGCCAGCAGCTTTCGGGACAGGTATAACGAGCAGTACTTC	CASSFRDRYNEQYF
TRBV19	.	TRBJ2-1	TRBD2	TGTGCCAGTAGCGGGAGGGCCTACAATGAGCAGTTCTTC	CASSGRAYNEQFF
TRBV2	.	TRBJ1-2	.	TGTGCCAGCACTACAAGATCTAACTATGGCTACACCTTC	CASTTRSNYGYTF
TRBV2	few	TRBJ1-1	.	TGTGCCAGCAGTGAATGGACAGTCAGAACGGCTGAAGCTTTCTTT	CASSEWTVRTAEAFF
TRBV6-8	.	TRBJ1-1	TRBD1	TGTGCCAGCGGACAGGGGCAATTGAACACTGAAGCTTTCTTT	CASGQGQLNTEAFF
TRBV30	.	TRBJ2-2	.	TGTGCCTGGAGGGGCGGGACGGGCACCGGGGAGCTGTTTTTT	CAWRGGTGTGELFF
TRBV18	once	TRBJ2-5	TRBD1	TGTGCCAGCTCATTTTACAGGGGCGGAGAGACCCAGTACTTC	CASSFYRGGETQYF
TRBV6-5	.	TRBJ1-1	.	TGTGCCAGCAGTTCCCGTCGGGGGAACACTGAAGCTTTCTTT	CASSSRRGNTEAFF
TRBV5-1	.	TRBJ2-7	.	TGCGCCAGCAGCATCACTAGCTCAAGTATCTACGAGCAGTACTTC	CASSITSSSIYEQYF
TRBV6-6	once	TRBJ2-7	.	TGTGCCAGTACACGCGGGGCTACCTACGAGCAGTACTTC	CASTRGATYEQYF
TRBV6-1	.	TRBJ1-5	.	TGTGCCAGCATCGAGGTCTTTTCTAATCAGCCCCAGCATTTT	CASIEVFSNQPQHF
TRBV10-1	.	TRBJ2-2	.	TGCGCCAGCAGTGAGTCGCACACAGTTTACACCGGGGAGCTGTTTTTT	CASSESHTVYTGELFF
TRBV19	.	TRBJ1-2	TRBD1	TGTGCCAGTAGTACCCGTAGTACAGGGGCCTATGGCTACACCTTC	CASSTRSTGAYGYTF
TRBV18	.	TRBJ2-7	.	TGTGCCAGCTCACCCCTAGAGAAGGACGAGCAGTACTTC	CASSPLEKDEQYF
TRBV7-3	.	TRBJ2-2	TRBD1	TGTGCCAGCAGCTTAACGTCCCCGACAGGGCCCGGGGAGCTGTTTTTT	CASSLTSPTGPGELFF
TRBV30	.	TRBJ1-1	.	TGTGCCTGGAGTGCGGGCCTGACTGAAGCTTTCTTT	CAWSAGLTEAFF
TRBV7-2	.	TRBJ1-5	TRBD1	TGTGCCAGCAGTTATACAGGGGAAAGCAATCAGCCCCAGCATTTT	CASSYTGESNQPQHF
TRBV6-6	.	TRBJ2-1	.	TGTGCCAGCAGTTACTCTGTTAGGGGAAATGAGCAGTTCTTC	CASSYSVRGNEQFF
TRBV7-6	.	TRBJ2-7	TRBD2	TGTGCCAGCACCCTACTAGCGGGAGAAGACGAGCAGTACTTC	CASTLLAGEDEQYF
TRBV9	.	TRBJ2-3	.	TGTGCCAGCAGCCCCGGTATAAGCCGGATAAGCACAGATACGCAGTATTTT	CASSPGISRISTDTQYF
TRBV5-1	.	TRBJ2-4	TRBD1	TGCGCCAGCAGCTTGTGGGACAGGGGAACGAGCCTAGCCAAAAACATTCAGTACTTC	CASSLWDRGTSLAKNIQYF
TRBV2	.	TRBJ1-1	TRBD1	TGTGCCAGCATCAACCCCACGGACAGGGGGCGGAGATTCTTT	CASINPTDRGRRFF
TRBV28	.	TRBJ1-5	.	TGTGCCAGCAGTTTTCTAGGGGGCAATCAGCCCCAGCATTTT	CASSFLGGNQPQHF
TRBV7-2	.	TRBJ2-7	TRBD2	TGTGCCAGCAGCTTAGCCCTAGCGGGAGATTTGTACGAGCAGTACTTC	CASSLALAGDLYEQYF
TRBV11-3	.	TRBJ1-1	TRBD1	TGTGCCAGCAGCTTAGACTACAGGGGAACTGAAGCTTTCTTT	CASSLDYRGTEAFF
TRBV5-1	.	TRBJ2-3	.	TGCGCCAGCAGCGTGACGGGACTGAGAGATACGCAGTATTTT	CASSVTGLRDTQYF
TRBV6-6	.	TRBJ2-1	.	TGTGCCAGCAGTCTTTTAGGTGGTGAGCAGTTCTTC	CASSLLGGEQFF
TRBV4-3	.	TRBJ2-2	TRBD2	TGCGCCAGCAGCCAAGAAGTTTCTAGCGGGAGCGCCGGGGAGCTGTTTTTT	CASSQEVSSGSAGELFF
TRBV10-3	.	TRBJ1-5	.	TGTGCCATCAGTGAACGGGGGGCGGGCCAGCCCCAGCATTTT	CAISERGAGQPQHF
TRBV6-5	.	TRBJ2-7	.	TGTGCCAGCAGTTACTCGAGGCTAGGGACCTACGAGCAGTACTTC	CASSYSRLGTYEQYF
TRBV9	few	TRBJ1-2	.	TGTGCCAGCAGCTCAATCAGCCGTGGCTACACCTTC	CASSSISRGYTF
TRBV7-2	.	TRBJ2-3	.	TGTGCCAGCAGCTTAGACGGGAGAGGGGATACGCAGTATTTT	CASSLDGRGDTQYF
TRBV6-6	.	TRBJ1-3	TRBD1	TGTGCCAGCAGAGGACAGGGCTTTGGAAACACCATATATTTT	CASRGQGFGNTIYF
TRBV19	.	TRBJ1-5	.	TGTGCCAGTAGTATATTAGACGGCGGGTCGTATCCCCAGCCCCAGCATTTT	CASSILDGGSYPQPQHF